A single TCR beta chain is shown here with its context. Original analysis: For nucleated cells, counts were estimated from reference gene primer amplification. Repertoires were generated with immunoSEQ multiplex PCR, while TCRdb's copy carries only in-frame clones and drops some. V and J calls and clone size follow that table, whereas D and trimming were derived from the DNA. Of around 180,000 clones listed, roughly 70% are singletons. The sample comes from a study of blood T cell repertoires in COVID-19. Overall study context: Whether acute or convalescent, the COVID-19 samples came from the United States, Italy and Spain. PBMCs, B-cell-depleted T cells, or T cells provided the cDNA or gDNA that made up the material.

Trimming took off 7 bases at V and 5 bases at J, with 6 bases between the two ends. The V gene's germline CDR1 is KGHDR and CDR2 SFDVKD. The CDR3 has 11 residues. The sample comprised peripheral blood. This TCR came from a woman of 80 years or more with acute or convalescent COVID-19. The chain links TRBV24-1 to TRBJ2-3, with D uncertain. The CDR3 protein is CATRREDTQYF. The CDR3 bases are TGTGCCACCAGAAGAGAAGATACGCAGTATTTT.